This T cell receptor beta chain was obtained from a study of CD8 T cells in Susac syndrome (dated by TCRdb to about 2019). Broadly, across the study: Repertoire sequencing was used to test whether CD8+ T cell activation and differentiation in Susac syndrome was antigen driven. CD8+ T cell repertoire clonality was compared between about 12 healthy donors, some 14 Susac syndrome patients and roughly 15 multiple sclerosis patients. What the study reported, not specific to this receptor: The study acknowledged that relatively few individuals were included in the TCR sequencing and HLA analysis.

Comments on this clonotype: Its antigen is unknown. The record has no base qualities; no much larger clone is one base away.

From its cysteine to its phenylalanine, the CDR3 spans 14 amino acids. Only the CDR3 part of the read is kept: 42 bases, read in frame from the first base. The germline V gene (reference sequence) yields MNHNY for CDR1 and SVGAGI for CDR2. V sheds 5 bases and J sheds 1 base, leaving 9 bases between their ends. High-throughput TCR beta sequencing profiled peripheral blood CD8+ and CD4+ T cells from healthy donors, Susac syndrome patients and multiple sclerosis patients. The healthy donors served as controls matched for age and sex. CD8+ TEMRA cells were enriched by FACS, while bulk CD8+ and CD4+ T cells were purified by magnetic negative isolation. Blood was collected in EDTA tubes and processed within 24 hours, with PBMCs isolated through density gradient centrifugation. PBMCs destined for TCR sequencing were cryopreserved in liquid nitrogen and later thawed in a 37 °C water bath. A purity of at least 90% was achieved for sorted or isolated CD4+, CD8+ and CD8+ TEMRA cells.

RNA was extracted with the RNeasy kit and roughly 0.45 to 1 ug was reverse transcribed using random hexamers. TCR beta CDR3 regions were amplified with the immunoSEQ multiplex PCR assay covering 54 Vbeta and 13 Jbeta segments. To correct PCR amplification bias, a synthetic template baseline was used for both primer optimization and computational correction. Turning to the authors' computational methods: Only productive sequences were kept, with reads annotated to V, D and J genes according to IMGT and analyzed in immunoSEQ Analyzer. Clonality was calculated as one minus the Shannon entropy normalized by log2 of the number of productive unique sequences. For each patient and control, public and private clones were evaluated within the 100 most prevalent clones. Clones were defined as Susac-specific when absent from the healthy and MS cohorts, from about a thousand published viral clones and from other ImmuneACCESS disease sequences. TCRdb applied fastp at Q25 and MiXCR to the public reads, then kept only in-frame beta chains. Records with the same CDR3 protein are collapsed into one entry carrying the most frequent genes and DNA. Here the V and J calls rest on TCRdb's processing, not on the authors' analysis. The sample table contains roughly 110,000 distinct CDR3 sequences; only one count was recorded for 92% of them. Around 0.12% of the sample is taken by the ten largest.

The chain uses TRBV6-6 and TRBJ1-5; the D segment cannot be called with confidence. Specimen: CD8+ T cells from PBMCs. This receptor was identified in a human donor in good health. The base sequence is TGTGCCAGCAGTCGATACGGAAGCAATCAGCCCCAGCATTTT. This sequence encodes CASSRYGSNQPQHF.